Each of the 23 T cell receptor beta chains below was sequenced from the same sample in a study of T cells in localized non-small cell lung cancer. Measured with immunoSEQ multiplex PCR; TCRdb has only the in-frame clones, and not every one. This sample has 1,500 to 2,000 clones; 25% to 30% occur once, and the top ten carry 12%. The sequencing used lung tumor tissue, collected before any cancer treatment. The origin of the receptors is a female donor older than 55 with stage II lung adenocarcinoma.

This rearrangement joins TRBV19 to TRBJ1-1, with D possibly being TRBD1 (5 bases). The CDR3 sequence is 14 residues long. Trimming stripped 3 bases from V and 5 bases from J, with 13 bases between. Germline CDR1 and CDR2: LNHDA and SQIVND (reference sequence). The CDR3 DNA reads TGTGCCAGTAGTATCCGAGGGGCTCGGACTGAAGCTTTCTTT. This gives the protein CASSIRGARTEAFF.

By share, this clone counts as medium-sized. The chain joins TRBV7-2 to TRBJ1-3; D remains ambiguous. V shed 4 bases and J shed 2 bases, with 6 bases lying between them. The CDR3 has 13 residues. The germline V gene has CDR1 SGHTA and CDR2 FQGNSA. The CDR3, as DNA: TGTGCCAGCAGCTCTTTACCTGGAAACACCATATATTTT. Its protein is CASSSLPGNTIYF.

This clone was recorded a few times. The rearrangement links TRBV19 to TRBJ2-3; D uncertain. CDR3 length: 15 residues. Trimming removed 5 bases at V and 1 base at J, with 13 bases between. Germline V CDR1 and CDR2: LNHDA, SQIVND (reference sequence). DNA of the CDR3: TGTGCCAGTAGTCTATCGTTTTGGGGCACAGATACGCAGTATTTT. Amino acids: CASSLSFWGTDTQYF.

By share, this clone ranks as large (0.1 to 1%). The V call is TRBV19, the J call TRBJ1-6, with a tentative D call TRBD1 (6 bases). Germline V CDR1 and CDR2: LNHDA, SQIVND (reference sequence). The ends were cut back, 3 bases at V and 1 base at J, with 13 bases in the middle. This CDR3 has 17 amino acids. This chain's CDR3 is CASSIVAGESYNSPLHF. The DNA for the CDR3 is TGTGCCAGTAGTATCGTGGCAGGGGAATCCTATAATTCACCCCTCCACTTT.

CDR3 in amino acids: CASSLGGGMSNVLTF. The CDR3 DNA reads as TGTGCCAGCAGCTTGGGGGGTGGTATGTCCAACGTCCTGACTTTC. This chain joins TRBV11-3 and TRBJ2-6; D is perhaps TRBD2 (6 bases). V lost 3 bases, J lost 8 bases, and 14 bases lay in between. The CDR3 length is 15 residues. Germline-derived CDR1 and CDR2 are SGHNT and YENEEA.

This chain links TRBV9 with TRBJ1-1, with D possibly matching TRBD1 (6 bases). CDR3 length: 13 residues. Per germline, CDR1 SGDLS and CDR2 YYNGEE. V lost 5 bases and J 5 bases, leaving 13 bases between the germline ends. CDR3 sequence (DNA): TGTGCCAGCAGTTCACAGGGTCGGACTGAAGCTTTCTTT. Amino acids: CASSSQGRTEAFF.

This chain joins TRBV19 and TRBJ2-5, with 8 bases fitting TRBD1. V lost 8 bases to trimming and J lost 3 bases; unmatched junction nucleotides: 5. This CDR3 comprises 13 residues. CDR1 and CDR2 from the germline V gene are LNHDA and SQIVND (reference sequence). The CDR3 spells CASLGTGKETQYF. DNA for the CDR3: TGTGCCAGTCTGGGGACAGGTAAAGAGACCCAGTACTTC.

By share, this clone counts as medium-sized. The J gene is TRBJ1-1, the V gene TRBV6-8; 9 bases are a match to TRBD1. The germline CDR1 and CDR2 sequences are MNHGY and SAAAGT. This CDR3 comprises 13 residues. J gave up 3 bases and V 10 bases, and 6 bases lay outside the gene matches. The DNA of the CDR3 is TGTGCCATCAGGACAGGGGAGGACACTGAAGCTTTCTTT. Residues: CAIRTGEDTEAFF.

This clone was picked up a small number of times. This chain joins TRBV6-8 and TRBJ1-1; D uncertain. Germline loops: CDR1 MNHGY, CDR2 SAAAGT. V shed 2 bases and J shed 5 bases, with 9 bases lying between them. The CDR3 extends over 13 amino acids. CDR3 in amino acids: CASSYNPETEAFF. Here the CDR3 DNA reads TGTGCCAGCAGTTACAACCCAGAAACTGAAGCTTTCTTT.

This clone showed up just a few times. The chain links TRBV6-7 to TRBJ2-7, with 8 positions matching TRBD1. TRBV6-7 falls under the ORF class, with uncertain function. V lost 4 bases and J lost 3; bases outside the gene matches: 14. The CDR3 loop spans 17 amino acids. The CDR3 region is CASSSRFRTGKFYEQYF. The CDR3 DNA reads as TGTGCCAGCAGTTCCCGTTTCAGGACAGGGAAGTTCTACGAGCAGTACTTC.

The chain uses TRBV28 and TRBJ1-3; D remains unclear. Germline CDR1 is MDHEN and CDR2 is SYDVKM. V lost 2 bases and J lost 12, with 17 bases in between. The CDR3 consists of 14 residues. The CDR3 DNA is TGTGCCAGCAGTTTAGGATCTCCCCCTGGGCACATATATTTT. It translates to CASSLGSPPGHIYF.

V and J are TRBV28 and TRBJ1-2; no definite D call. CDR3 size: 15 residues. The V end lost 3 bases, the J end lost 7 bases, and 18 bases lay between the germline ends. The germline gives CDR1 MDHEN, CDR2 SYDVKM. The CDR3 DNA is TGTGCCAGCAGTTTCGGTTACAAGATCTTAGCTGGCTACACCTTC. It encodes CASSFGYKILAGYTF.

This clone has more than one count but fewer than ten. This chain uses TRBV29-1 with TRBJ1-4; TRBD1 is a possible D gene (6 bases). Trimming cost V 5 bases and J 4 bases, with 8 bases left between them. Germline CDR1 is SQVTM and CDR2 is ANQGSEA. This CDR3 region has 12 residues. The CDR3 bases are TGCAGCGTTAGCAGGGGTAATGAAAAACTGTTTTTT. Residues: CSVSRGNEKLFF.

This chain uses TRBV5-1 with TRBJ1-3; TRBD1 might be the D (5 bases). Trimming cost V 4 bases and J 4 bases, with 12 bases left between them. The germline CDR1 and CDR2 sequences are SGHRS and YFSETQ. CDR3 length equals 14 residues. The CDR3 reads CASSLGTPGNTIYF. CDR3 DNA: TGCGCCAGCAGCCTCGGGACGCCGGGAAACACCATATATTTT.

This clone is large (0.1 to 1%). The V gene is TRBV11-3, the J gene TRBJ2-7; D perhaps matches TRBD2 (7 bases). Looked up from germline, CDR1 is SGHNT and CDR2 is YENEEA. V was cut by 5 bases and J by 2 bases, with 13 bases left in between. The CDR3 loop spans 14 amino acids. CDR3 bases: TGTGCCAGCAGCGGGGGGGGCGCGACCTACGAGCAGTACTTC. Translation gives CASSGGGATYEQYF.

This clone was seen a few times. The J gene is TRBJ2-1, the V gene TRBV23-1; D not resolved. TRBV23-1 is an ORF; its function is uncertain. This CDR3 has 13 amino acids. V was pared by 6 bases and J by 6 bases, with 12 bases between. The CDR3 region is CASSLAVGNEQFF. CDR3 sequence (DNA): TGCGCCAGCAGCTTGGCCGTGGGCAATGAGCAGTTCTTC.

This clone is medium-sized within its sample. The rearrangement links TRBV9 to TRBJ2-2; no reliable D call. The CDR3 sequence is 15 residues long. Germline V gene lookup returns CDR1 SGDLS and CDR2 YYNGEE. Deletions cut 0 bases from V and 4 bases from J, with 10 bases between. CDR3 coding DNA: TGTGCCAGCAGCGTAGGACGACCGGGCACCGGGGAGCTGTTTTTT. This encodes CASSVGRPGTGELFF.

The genes are TRBV15 and TRBJ1-2; the match to TRBD1 covers 8 bases. J lost 2 bases, V lost 2 bases, and 4 bases had no gene match. CDR1 is LNHNV and CDR2 is YYDKDF in the germline V gene (reference sequence). The CDR3 totals 15 residues. Here the CDR3 reads CATSRYRGSNYGYTF. The CDR3 nucleotides read TGTGCCACCAGCAGATACAGGGGGTCGAACTATGGCTACACCTTC.

The chain links TRBV11-3 to TRBJ1-1, with unresolved D. V was shortened by 1 base and J by 1 base, with 10 bases between the two germline ends. The CDR3 spans 15 residues. The V gene's germline CDR1 is SGHNT and CDR2 YENEEA. The CDR3 DNA reads TGTGCCAGCAGCTTAGGGCCGCAGACGAACACTGAAGCTTTCTTT. This sequence encodes CASSLGPQTNTEAFF. The variable domain in full, with the rest retrieved from reference TRBV11-3 and TRBJ1-1, is EAGVVQSPRYKIIEKKQPVAFWCNPISGHNTLYWYLQNLGQGPELLIRYENEEAVDDSQLPKDRFSAERLKGVDSTLKIQPAELGDSAVYLCASSLGPQTNTEAFFGQGTRLTVV.

The rearrangement uses TRBV15 and TRBJ2-3; D assignment may be TRBD1 or TRBD2 (6 bases each). CDR1 is LNHNV, CDR2 YYDKDF, per germline (reference sequence). This CDR3 spans 17 amino acids. V was trimmed by 8 bases and J by 7 bases, leaving 28 bases between them. In DNA form, the CDR3 reads TGTGCCACCCGCGGGGTTGGAAGGGGGGTCAATGGGTATACGCAGTATTTT. Translated, it gives CATRGVGRGVNGYTQYF.

This sequence joins TRBV6-8 and TRBJ1-5; D unclear. V gave up 2 bases and J gave up 0 bases, with 11 bases separating them. Germline values: CDR1 MNHGY, CDR2 SAAAGT. There are 16 residues in the CDR3. The CDR3 protein is CASSYLPPASNQPQHF. The CDR3 DNA follows: TGTGCCAGCAGTTACCTCCCACCCGCTAGCAATCAGCCCCAGCATTTT.

This chain joins TRBV4-1 and TRBJ2-7, with 9 bases aligning to TRBD2. V lost 1 base, J lost 2 bases, and 6 bases stayed unmatched. The germline gives CDR1 MGHRA, CDR2 YSYEKL. There are 16 residues in the CDR3. CDR3 in DNA: TGCGCCAGCAGCCAAGGCACTAGCGGGCAAGCCTACGAGCAGTACTTC. As protein: CASSQGTSGQAYEQYF.

This clone was recorded a few times. The V gene is TRBV6-8, the J gene TRBJ2-4, with D uncertain. Per the germline V gene, CDR1 is MNHGY and CDR2 is SAAAGT. The length of the CDR3 is 15 residues. V dropped 7 bases and J dropped 3 bases, with 16 bases sitting between them. In DNA form, the CDR3 reads TGTGCCAGCACAACGGGCGCCGATATCAAAAACATTCAGTACTTC. This translates into CASTTGADIKNIQYF.